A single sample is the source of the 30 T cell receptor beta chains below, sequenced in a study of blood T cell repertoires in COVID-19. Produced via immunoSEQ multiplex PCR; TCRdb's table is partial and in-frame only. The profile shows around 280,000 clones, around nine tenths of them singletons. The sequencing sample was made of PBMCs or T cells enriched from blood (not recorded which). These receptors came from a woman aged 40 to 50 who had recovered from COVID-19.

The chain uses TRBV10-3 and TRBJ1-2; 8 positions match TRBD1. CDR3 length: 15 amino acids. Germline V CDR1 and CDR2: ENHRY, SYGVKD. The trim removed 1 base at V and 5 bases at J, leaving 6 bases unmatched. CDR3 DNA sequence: TGTGCCATCAGTGAGTTCGGACAGGGACAATATGGCTACACCTTC. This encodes CAISEFGQGQYGYTF.

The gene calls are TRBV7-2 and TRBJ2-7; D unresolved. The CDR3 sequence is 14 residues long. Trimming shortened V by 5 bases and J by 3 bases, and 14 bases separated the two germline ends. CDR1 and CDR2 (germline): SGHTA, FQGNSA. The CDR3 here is CASSPVSGNYEQYF. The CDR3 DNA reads TGTGCCAGCAGCCCTGTCTCGGGTAACTACGAGCAGTACTTC.

CDR3 in amino acids: CASSLGQGSREQFF. The CDR3, as DNA: TGTGCCAGCAGCCTGGGACAGGGGAGTAGGGAGCAGTTCTTC. The chain carries TRBV3-1 (or the pseudogene TRBV3-2) and TRBJ2-1, with TRBD1 matching 10 bases. The germline V gene has CDR1 LGHDT and CDR2 YNNKEL (reference sequence). CDR3 size: 14 residues. J was trimmed by 10 bases and V by 4 bases; bases with no gene match: 7.

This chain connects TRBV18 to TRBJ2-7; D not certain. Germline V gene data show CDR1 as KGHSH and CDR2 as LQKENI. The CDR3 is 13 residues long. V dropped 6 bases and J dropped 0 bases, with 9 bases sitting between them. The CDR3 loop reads CASSLPGSYEQYF. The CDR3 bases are TGTGCCAGCTCCCTTCCCGGCTCCTACGAGCAGTACTTC. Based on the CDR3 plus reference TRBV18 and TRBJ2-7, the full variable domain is NAGVMQNPRHLVRRRGQEARLRCSPMKGHSHVYWYRQLPEEGLKFMVYLQKENIIDESGMPKERFSAEFPKEGPSILRIQQVVRGDSAAYFCASSLPGSYEQYFGPGTRLTVT.

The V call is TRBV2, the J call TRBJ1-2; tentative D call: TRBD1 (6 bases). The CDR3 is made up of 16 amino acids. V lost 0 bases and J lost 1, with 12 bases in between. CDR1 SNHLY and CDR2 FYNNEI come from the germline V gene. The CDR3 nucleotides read TGTGCCAGCAGTGAAGCCACCGGCAGGGGTAACTATGGCTACACCTTC. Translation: CASSEATGRGNYGYTF.

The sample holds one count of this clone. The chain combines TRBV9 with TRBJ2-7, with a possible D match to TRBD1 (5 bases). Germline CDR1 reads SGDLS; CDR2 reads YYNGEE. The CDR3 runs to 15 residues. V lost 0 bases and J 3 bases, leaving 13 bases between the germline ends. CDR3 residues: CASSVAATDLYEQYF. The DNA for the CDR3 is TGTGCCAGCAGCGTAGCTGCGACAGATCTCTACGAGCAGTACTTC.

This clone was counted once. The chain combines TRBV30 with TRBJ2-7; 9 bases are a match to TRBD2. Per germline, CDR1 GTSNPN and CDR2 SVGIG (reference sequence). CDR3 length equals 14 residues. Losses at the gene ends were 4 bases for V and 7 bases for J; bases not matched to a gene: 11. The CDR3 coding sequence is TGTGCCTGGAAGATGGCGGGAGGGCCCCGGGAGCAGTACTTC. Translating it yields CAWKMAGGPREQYF. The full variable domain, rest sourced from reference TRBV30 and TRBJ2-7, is SQTIHQWPATLVQPVGSPLSLECTVEGTSNPNLYWYRQAAGRGLQLLFYSVGIGQISSEVPQNLSASRPQDRQFILSSKKLLLSDSGFYLCAWKMAGGPREQYFGPGTRLTVT.

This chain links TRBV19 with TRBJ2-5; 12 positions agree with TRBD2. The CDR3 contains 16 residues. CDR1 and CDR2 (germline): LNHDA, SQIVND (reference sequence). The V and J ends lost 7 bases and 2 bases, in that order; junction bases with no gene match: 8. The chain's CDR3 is CASMTSGRMAQETQYF. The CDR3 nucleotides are TGTGCCAGTATGACTAGCGGGAGAATGGCGCAAGAGACCCAGTACTTC.

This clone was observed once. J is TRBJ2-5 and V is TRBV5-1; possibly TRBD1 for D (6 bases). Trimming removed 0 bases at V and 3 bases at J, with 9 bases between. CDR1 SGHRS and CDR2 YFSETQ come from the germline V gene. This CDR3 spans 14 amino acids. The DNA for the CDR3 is TGCGCCAGCAGCTTGGCCCAGGGGAAAGAGACCCAGTACTTC. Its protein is CASSLAQGKETQYF. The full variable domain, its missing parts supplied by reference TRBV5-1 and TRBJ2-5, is KAGVTQTPRYLIKTRGQQVTLSCSPISGHRSVSWYQQTPGQGLQFLFEYFSETQRNKGNFPGRFSGRQFSNSRSEMNVSTLELGDSALYLCASSLAQGKETQYFGPGTRLLVL.

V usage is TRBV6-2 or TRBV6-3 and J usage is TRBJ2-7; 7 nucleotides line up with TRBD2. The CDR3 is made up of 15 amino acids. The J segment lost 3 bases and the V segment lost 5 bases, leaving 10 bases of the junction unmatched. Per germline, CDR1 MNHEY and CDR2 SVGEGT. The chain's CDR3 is CASSRRLADNYEQYF. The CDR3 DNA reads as TGTGCCAGCAGTAGACGACTAGCAGATAACTACGAGCAGTACTTC.

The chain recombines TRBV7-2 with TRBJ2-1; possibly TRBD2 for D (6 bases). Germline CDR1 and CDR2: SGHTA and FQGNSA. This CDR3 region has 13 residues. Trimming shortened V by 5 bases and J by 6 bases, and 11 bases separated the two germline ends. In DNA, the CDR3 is TGTGCCAGCAGCCAAGGACTACCCAATGAGCAGTTCTTC. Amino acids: CASSQGLPNEQFF.

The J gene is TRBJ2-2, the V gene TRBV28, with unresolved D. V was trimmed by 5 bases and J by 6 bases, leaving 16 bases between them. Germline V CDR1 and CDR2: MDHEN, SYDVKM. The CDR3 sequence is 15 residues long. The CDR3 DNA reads TGTGCCAGCAGTCCCCGCCTTGCGAGCGCCGGGGAGCTGTTTTTT. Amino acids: CASSPRLASAGELFF.

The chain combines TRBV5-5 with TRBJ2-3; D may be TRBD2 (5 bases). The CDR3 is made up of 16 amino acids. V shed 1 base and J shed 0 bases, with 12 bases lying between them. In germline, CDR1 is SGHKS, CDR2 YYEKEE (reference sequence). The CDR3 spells CASSLNVGASTDTQYF. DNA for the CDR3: TGTGCCAGCAGCTTGAATGTGGGAGCGAGCACAGATACGCAGTATTTT.

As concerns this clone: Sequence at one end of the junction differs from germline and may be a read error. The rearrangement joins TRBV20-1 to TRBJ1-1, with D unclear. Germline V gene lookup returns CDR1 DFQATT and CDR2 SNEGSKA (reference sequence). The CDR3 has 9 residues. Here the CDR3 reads CSASDTHAW. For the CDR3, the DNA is TGCAGTGCTAGCGACACCCACGCATGG.

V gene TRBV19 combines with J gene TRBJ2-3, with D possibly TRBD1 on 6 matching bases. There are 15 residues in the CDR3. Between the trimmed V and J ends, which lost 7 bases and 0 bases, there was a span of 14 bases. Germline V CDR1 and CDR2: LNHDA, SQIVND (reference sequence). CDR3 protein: CASTAGDVSTDTQYF. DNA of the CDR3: TGTGCCAGTACCGCAGGGGACGTAAGCACAGATACGCAGTATTTT.

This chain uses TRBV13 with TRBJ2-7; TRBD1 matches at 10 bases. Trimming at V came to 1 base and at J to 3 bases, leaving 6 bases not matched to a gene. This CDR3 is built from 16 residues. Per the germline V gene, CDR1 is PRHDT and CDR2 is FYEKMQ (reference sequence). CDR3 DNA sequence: TGTGCCAGCAGCTTAGTCGGGGGACAGGGGCGCTACGAGCAGTACTTC. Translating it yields CASSLVGGQGRYEQYF.

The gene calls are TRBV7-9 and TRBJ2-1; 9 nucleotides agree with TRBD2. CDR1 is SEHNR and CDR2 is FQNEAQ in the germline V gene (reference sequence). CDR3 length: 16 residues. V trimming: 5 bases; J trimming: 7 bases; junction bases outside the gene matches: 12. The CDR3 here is CASSIAPYSGRNEQFF. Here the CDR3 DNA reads TGTGCCAGCAGCATTGCGCCTTATAGCGGGAGAAATGAGCAGTTCTTC.

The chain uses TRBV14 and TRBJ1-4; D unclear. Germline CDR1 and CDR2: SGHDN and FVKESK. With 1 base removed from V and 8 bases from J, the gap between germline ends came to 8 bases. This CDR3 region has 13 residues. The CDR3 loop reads CASSQGRGEKLFF. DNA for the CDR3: TGTGCCAGCAGCCAAGGTCGCGGCGAAAAACTGTTTTTT.

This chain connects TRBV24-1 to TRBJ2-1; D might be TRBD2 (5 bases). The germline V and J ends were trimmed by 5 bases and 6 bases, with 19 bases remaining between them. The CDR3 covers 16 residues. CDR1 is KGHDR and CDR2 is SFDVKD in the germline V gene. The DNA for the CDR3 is TGTGCCACCAGTGGCGAAACTAGTCTTAAGTCCAATGAGCAGTTCTTC. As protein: CATSGETSLKSNEQFF.

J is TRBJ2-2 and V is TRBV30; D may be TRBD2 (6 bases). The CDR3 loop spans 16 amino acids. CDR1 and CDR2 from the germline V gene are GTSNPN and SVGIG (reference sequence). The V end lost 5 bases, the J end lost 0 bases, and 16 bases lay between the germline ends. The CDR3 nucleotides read TGTGCCTGGGACACTATAGCGGATACGAACACCGGGGAGCTGTTTTTT. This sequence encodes CAWDTIADTNTGELFF.

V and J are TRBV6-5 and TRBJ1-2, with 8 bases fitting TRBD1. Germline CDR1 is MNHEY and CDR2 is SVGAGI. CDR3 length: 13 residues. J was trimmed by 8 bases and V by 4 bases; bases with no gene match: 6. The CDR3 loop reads CASSSTGGPGYTF. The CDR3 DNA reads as TGTGCCAGCAGTTCAACAGGGGGACCGGGCTACACCTTC.

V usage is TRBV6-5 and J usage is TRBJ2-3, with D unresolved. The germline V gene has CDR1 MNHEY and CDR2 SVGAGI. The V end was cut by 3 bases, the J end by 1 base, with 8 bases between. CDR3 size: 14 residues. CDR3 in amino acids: CASSYEVGTDTQYF. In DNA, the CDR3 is TGTGCCAGCAGTTATGAGGTCGGCACAGATACGCAGTATTTT.

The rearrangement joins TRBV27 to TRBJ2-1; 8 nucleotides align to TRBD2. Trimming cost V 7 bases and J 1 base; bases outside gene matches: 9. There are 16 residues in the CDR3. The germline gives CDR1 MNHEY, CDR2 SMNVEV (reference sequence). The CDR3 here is CASNSIAGLSYNEQFF. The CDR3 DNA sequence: TGTGCCAGCAACAGCATAGCGGGGTTATCCTACAATGAGCAGTTCTTC.

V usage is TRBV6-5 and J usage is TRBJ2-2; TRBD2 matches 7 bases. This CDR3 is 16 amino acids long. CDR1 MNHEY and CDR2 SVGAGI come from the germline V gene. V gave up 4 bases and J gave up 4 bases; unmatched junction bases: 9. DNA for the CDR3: TGTGCCAGCAGTTCCCCACAGCGGGATGGCACCGGGGAGCTGTTTTTT. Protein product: CASSSPQRDGTGELFF.

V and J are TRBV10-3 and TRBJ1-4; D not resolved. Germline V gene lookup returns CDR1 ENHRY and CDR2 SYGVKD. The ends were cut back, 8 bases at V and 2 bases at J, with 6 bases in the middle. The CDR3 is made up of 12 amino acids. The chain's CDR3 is CAIAQTNEKLFF. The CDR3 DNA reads TGTGCCATCGCCCAGACTAATGAAAAACTGTTTTTT.

The CDR3 nucleotides read TGTGCCAGCACCAAGGCGGGAGGCGAGCAGTACTTC. It yields the protein CASTKAGGEQYF. The chain joins TRBV12-3 or TRBV12-4 to TRBJ2-7, with TRBD2 matching 8 bases. This CDR3 contains 12 residues. V trimming: 7 bases; J trimming: 6 bases; junction bases outside the gene matches: 5.

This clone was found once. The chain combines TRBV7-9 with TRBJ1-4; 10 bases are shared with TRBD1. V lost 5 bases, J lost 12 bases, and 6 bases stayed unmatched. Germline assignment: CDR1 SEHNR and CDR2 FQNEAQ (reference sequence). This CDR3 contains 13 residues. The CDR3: CASSPTTGGELFF. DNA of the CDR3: TGTGCCAGCAGCCCCACGACAGGGGGCGAACTGTTTTTT.

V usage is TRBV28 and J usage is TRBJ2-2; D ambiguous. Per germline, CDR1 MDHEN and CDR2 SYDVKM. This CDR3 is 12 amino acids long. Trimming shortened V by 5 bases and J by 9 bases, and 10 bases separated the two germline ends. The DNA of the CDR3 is TGTGCCAGCAGTCAACTTCCCCGGGAGCTGTTTTTT. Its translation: CASSQLPRELFF.

CDR3: CASSSTRQVKNEKLFF. In DNA form, the CDR3 reads TGTGCCAGTAGTTCCACCCGACAGGTTAAAAATGAAAAACTGTTTTTT. The chain recombines TRBV19 with TRBJ1-4, with a possible D match to TRBD1 (6 bases). The CDR3 runs 16 residues. Germline-derived CDR1 and CDR2 are LNHDA and SQIVND (reference sequence). Trimming left V 5 bases short and J 5 bases short, with 18 bases between.

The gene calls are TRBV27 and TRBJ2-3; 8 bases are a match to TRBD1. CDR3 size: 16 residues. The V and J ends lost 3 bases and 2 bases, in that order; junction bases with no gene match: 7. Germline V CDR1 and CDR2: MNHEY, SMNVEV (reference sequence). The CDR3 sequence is CASSLGTGTATDTQYF. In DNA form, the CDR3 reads TGTGCCAGCAGTTTGGGGACAGGTACTGCCACAGATACGCAGTATTTT.